The clone carrying this T cell receptor beta chain came up a few times. What it binds is not known. These data originate in a study of response to subunit inactivated influenza vaccine. Overall study results and limits: Authors suggested seasonal influenza vaccinations each recruit few new T cells.

CDR1 is WSHSY and CDR2 is SAAADI in the germline V gene. The CDR3 length is 14 residues. The ends were cut back, 10 bases at V and 3 bases at J, with 16 bases in the middle. TCRdb called the RT-PCR reads again in MiXCR, with one record for every CDR3 protein. The sample consists of some 520,000 distinct CDR3 sequences, approximately 15% of them appearing once. The sequence was collected from a man aged 45 to 70 who received an inactivated influenza vaccine. The chain has TRBV10-2 and TRBJ2-1, with D tentatively TRBD2 (5 bases). Sequencing was performed on CD4+ T cells sorted from PBMCs, taken less than 30 months after vaccination. In DNA form, the CDR3 reads TGCGCCACCCACCCGAGCGGCAGCTACAATGAGCAGTTCTTC. It translates to CATHPSGSYNEQFF.